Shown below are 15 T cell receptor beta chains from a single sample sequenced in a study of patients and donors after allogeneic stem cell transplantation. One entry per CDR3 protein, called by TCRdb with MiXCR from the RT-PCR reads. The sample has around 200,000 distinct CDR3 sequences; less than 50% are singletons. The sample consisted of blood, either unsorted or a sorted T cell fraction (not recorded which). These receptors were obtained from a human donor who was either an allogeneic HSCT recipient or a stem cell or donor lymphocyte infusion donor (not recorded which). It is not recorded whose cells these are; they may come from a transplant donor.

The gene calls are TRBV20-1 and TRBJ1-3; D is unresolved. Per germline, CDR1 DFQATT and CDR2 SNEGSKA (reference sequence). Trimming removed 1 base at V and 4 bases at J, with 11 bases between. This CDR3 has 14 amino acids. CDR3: CSARVAFPGNTIYF. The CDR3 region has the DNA TGCAGTGCTAGAGTTGCCTTTCCAGGAAACACCATATATTTT.

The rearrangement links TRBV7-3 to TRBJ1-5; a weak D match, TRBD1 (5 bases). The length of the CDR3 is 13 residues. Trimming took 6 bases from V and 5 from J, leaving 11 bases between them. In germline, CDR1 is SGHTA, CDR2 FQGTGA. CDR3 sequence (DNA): TGTGCCAGCAGTCTTTCCAGGGATCAGCCCCAGCATTTT. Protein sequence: CASSLSRDQPQHF.

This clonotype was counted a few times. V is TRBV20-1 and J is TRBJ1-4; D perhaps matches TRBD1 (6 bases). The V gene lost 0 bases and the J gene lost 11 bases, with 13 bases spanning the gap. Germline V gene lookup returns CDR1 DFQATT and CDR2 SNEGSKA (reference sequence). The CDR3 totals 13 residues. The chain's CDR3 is CSARDNRVWKLFF. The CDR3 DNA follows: TGCAGTGCTAGAGATAACAGGGTGTGGAAACTGTTTTTT.

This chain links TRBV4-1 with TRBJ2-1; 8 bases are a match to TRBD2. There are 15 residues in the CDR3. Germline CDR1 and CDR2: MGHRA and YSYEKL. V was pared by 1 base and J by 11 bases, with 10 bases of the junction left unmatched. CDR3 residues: CASSQVGLAGPKQFF. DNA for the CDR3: TGCGCCAGCAGCCAAGTCGGCCTAGCGGGTCCGAAGCAGTTCTTC.

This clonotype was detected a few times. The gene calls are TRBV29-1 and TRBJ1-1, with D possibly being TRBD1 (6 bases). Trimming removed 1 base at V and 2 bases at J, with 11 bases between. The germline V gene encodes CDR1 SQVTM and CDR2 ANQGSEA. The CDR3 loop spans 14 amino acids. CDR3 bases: TGCAGCGTTGAAGTGGACAGTTATAACACTGAAGCTTTCTTT. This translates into CSVEVDSYNTEAFF.

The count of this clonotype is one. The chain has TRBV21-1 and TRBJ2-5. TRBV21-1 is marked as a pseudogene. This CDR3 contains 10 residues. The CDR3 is CARLKETQYF. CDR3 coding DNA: TGTGCCCGTTTAAAAGAGACCCAGTACTTC.

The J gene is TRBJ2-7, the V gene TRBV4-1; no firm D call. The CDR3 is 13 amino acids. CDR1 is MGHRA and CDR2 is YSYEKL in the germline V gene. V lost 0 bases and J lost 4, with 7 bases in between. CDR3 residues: CASSQEGSYEQYF. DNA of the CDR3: TGCGCCAGCAGCCAAGAAGGCAGTTACGAGCAGTACTTC.

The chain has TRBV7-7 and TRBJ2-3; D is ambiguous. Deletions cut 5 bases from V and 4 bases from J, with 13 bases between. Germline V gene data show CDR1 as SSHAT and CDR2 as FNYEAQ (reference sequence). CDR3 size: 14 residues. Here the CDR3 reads CASSPSAGADTQYF. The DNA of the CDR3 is TGTGCCAGCAGCCCATCCGCAGGAGCAGATACGCAGTATTTT.

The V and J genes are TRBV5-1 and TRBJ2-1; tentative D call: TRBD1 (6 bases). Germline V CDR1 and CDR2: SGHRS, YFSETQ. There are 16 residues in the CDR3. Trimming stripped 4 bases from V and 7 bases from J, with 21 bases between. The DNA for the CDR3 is TGCGCCAGCAGCCCCCAGGGGTTGGCTACTGGGAATGAGCAGTTCTTC. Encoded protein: CASSPQGLATGNEQFF.

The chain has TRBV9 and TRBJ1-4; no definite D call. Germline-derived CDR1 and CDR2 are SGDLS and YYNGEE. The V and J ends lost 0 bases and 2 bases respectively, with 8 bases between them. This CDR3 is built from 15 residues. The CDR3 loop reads CASSVDSRTNEKLFF. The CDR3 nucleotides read TGTGCCAGCAGCGTAGACAGTCGGACTAATGAAAAACTGTTTTTT.

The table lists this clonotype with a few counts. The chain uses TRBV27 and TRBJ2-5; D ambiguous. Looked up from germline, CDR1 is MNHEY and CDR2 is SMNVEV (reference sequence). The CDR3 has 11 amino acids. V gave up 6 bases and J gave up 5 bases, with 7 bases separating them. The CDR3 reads CASSLMETQYF. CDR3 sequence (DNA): TGTGCCAGCAGCTTAATGGAGACCCAGTACTTC.

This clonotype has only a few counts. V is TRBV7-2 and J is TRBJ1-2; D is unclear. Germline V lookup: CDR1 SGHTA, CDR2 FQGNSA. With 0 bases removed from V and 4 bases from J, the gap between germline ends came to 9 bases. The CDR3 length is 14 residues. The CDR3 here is CASSLAGQAYGYTF. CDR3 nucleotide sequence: TGTGCCAGCAGCTTAGCCGGCCAGGCCTATGGCTACACCTTC.

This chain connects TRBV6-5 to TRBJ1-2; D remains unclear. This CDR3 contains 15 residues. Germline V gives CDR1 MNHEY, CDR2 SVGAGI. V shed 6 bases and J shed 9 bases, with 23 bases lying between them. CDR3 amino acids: CASSLKRGPVSSYTF. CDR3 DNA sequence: TGTGCCAGCAGCTTAAAACGGGGTCCGGTCTCAAGCTACACCTTC.

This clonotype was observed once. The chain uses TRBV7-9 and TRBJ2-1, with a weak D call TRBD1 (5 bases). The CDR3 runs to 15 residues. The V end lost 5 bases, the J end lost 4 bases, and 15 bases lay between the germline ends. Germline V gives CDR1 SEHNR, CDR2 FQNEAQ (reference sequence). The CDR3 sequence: CASSPRNRQYNEQFF. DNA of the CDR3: TGTGCCAGCAGCCCCCGTAACCGACAGTACAATGAGCAGTTCTTC.

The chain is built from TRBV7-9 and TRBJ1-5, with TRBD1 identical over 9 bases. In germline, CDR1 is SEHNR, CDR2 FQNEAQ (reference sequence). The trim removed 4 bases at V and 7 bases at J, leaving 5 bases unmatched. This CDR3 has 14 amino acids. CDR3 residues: CASSSGQGGQPQHF. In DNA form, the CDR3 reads TGTGCCAGCAGCTCGGGACAGGGAGGCCAGCCCCAGCATTTT.